The rows below give T cell receptor beta chains drawn from one sample of a study of OX40 agonist ivuxolimab in advanced cancers. The protocol was immunoSEQ multiplex PCR, while the TCRdb copy is restricted to in-frame clones and leaves out a portion. This table has 75,000 to 100,000 clones, roughly 84% appearing once. The specimen comprised CD4+ or CD8+ T cells sorted from blood, sampled in a trial of the OX40 agonist ivuxolimab. Receptors were obtained from an adult with an advanced solid tumor such as melanoma, head and neck, liver or kidney cancer. Both conserved end residues are trimmed from each CDR3.

v_gene	j_gene	CDR3aa
TRBV9	TRBJ2-7	ASSVGETGGNRAQY
TRBV19	TRBJ1-1	ASSIGNRGQAEAF
TRBV6-1	TRBJ1-6	ASIAVVNSPLH
TRBV9	TRBJ2-1	ASTSRDRPYNEQF
TRBV28	TRBJ2-2	ASSFLGGTAGELF
TRBV6-1	TRBJ2-2	ASSWGRGGELF
TRBV4-1	TRBJ2-7	ASSQPTTGTSEQY
TRBV7-2	TRBJ2-4	ASSSTMGLAVLAKNIQY
TRBV11-2	TRBJ2-2	ASSARGLGRESAGELF
TRBV28	TRBJ1-4	ATIDGAREKLF
TRBV28	TRBJ1-1	ASSFWGHPERAF
TRBV28	TRBJ2-5	ASSLQATSGETQY
TRBV6-5	TRBJ1-3	ASRGSERNTIY
TRBV29-1	TRBJ1-2	SVGRDRTNYGYT
TRBV2	TRBJ1-1	ASNLGQGEAF
TRBV9	TRBJ1-3	ASSAQPGAGVSGNTIY
TRBV14	TRBJ2-4	ASSPLSSGGDIQY
TRBV5-1	TRBJ1-6	ASSLEQGLRNSPLH
TRBV2	TRBJ1-1	ASREGTGNEAF
TRBV6-5	TRBJ1-2	ASSYSFRQGNYGYT
TRBV6-1	TRBJ2-5	ASMVGLAKETQY
TRBV5-1	TRBJ1-1	ASSSLGGAKNTEAF
TRBV5-4	TRBJ1-1	ASSPRGGSSEAF
TRBV28	TRBJ2-3	ASSFQKDTQY
TRBV6-6	TRBJ1-2	ASGPETNYGYT
TRBV15	TRBJ2-1	ATSRVGTGAFSYNEQF
TRBV28	TRBJ1-5	ASSLSLAQH
TRBV5-6	TRBJ1-6	ASSSAVGRRNNSPLH
TRBV9	TRBJ1-2	ASSAQRQGASGYT
TRBV11-2	TRBJ1-1	ASRVGLRAEAF
TRBV9	TRBJ1-1	ASSVGTRQGKTFTEAF
TRBV4-1	TRBJ1-5	ASSQDASLRGNQPQH
TRBV27	TRBJ1-2	ASSLNRGEANYGYT
TRBV6-1	TRBJ2-1	ASSVDRPGSSYNEQF
TRBV5-5	TRBJ2-3	ASTISRDRPTTDTQY
TRBV15	TRBJ1-3	ATSRDGAGRDTIY
TRBV30	TRBJ2-7	AWSGNRRPYEQY
TRBV6-5	TRBJ1-6	ASSPQGLDSPLH
TRBV19	TRBJ2-7	ASSTFVGTGDEQY
TRBV5-4	TRBJ1-1	ASSGSWNTEAF
TRBV29-1	TRBJ1-1	SVGPLGMNTEAF
TRBV11-1	TRBJ2-2	ASSLGTTGELF
TRBV5-6	TRBJ1-2	ASSLYRQGYGYT